This T cell receptor beta chain was retrieved from a study of cytomegalovirus exposure and HLA in healthy donors (dated by TCRdb to between 2016 and 2019). In terms of the full investigation: An earlier analysis of roughly 500 of the donors reported approximately 300 Gb of sequence data and 117 million unique TCR beta sequences from approximately 180 million T cells. An early release that covered about 640 HLA-typed donors contained around 330 gigabases of sequencing data and tens of millions of unique TCR sequences. The genetic ancestry cluster associated with self-reported Caucasian donors included 70% to 85% of the roughly 360 genotyped donors. The study was designed to test whether signatures of past pathogen exposure could be identified by cataloging public T cell receptors. The study used immunosequencing to profile the T cell repertoires of about 670 subjects and linked those repertoires to cytomegalovirus serostatus. Along with the roughly 670-subject first cohort, a separate validation cohort of over 90 different subjects was used. To predict cytomegalovirus infection status, the study combined high-throughput TCR immunosequencing, statistical association of individual TCRs with disease status, and machine learning. A later analysis re-examined previously published TCR beta repertoires from roughly 650 donors and added high-resolution HLA genotyping to investigate patterns of TCR occurrence. In the later analysis, no new phenotypic data were used to find candidate immune exposures; instead, reliance was placed on TCR beta sequences and their occurrence across donors. To decide whether each TCR beta V gene segment behaved as functional or pseudogenic, an earlier analysis of approximately 620 of the donors relied on high-throughput TCR beta sequencing. Donor age, sex, ethnicity and CMV serostatus were compiled together with the repertoire data. A later genetic analysis took genome-wide SNP genotypes for about 60% of the roughly 670 donors and used that subset as a discovery cohort. Every repertoire in the discovery cohort had been generated on one and the same sequencing platform. HLA typing included class I and class II loci at four-digit resolution. Typing coverage differed by locus: A, B, C, DRB1 and DQB1 were typed in roughly 620-630 donors, DQA1 in 500 to 550, DPA1 in approximately 600, and DPB1 in roughly 470. Four to six DR-DQ haplotypes were handled as single units for association and clustering, since linkage in the cohort was strong. Among about 400 genotyped donors of the cohort, an average of approximately 220,000 unique TCR beta nucleotide sequences was sequenced per donor, of which about 19% were non-productive. Broader findings and caveats from the paper: According to a later analysis, TCR association rates differed among HLA loci, with DRB1 alleles showing the most associated TCRs and HLA-C alleles showing the fewest. Compared with equally common non-associated chains, HLA-associated TCR beta chains in a later analysis were more clonally expanded and had lower generation probabilities. Specific HLA alleles were associated with more than 15,000 TCR beta sequences at a false discovery rate of 0.05 in a later analysis. Linkage disequilibrium might explain the correlated functional status among segregating V segments, but an unknown experimental factor could not be ruled out. According to a later genetic analysis, donors in an Asian-associated ancestry cluster had fewer N-insertions in productive TCRs than the roughly 700-donor mean. A group of highly shared sequence variants was considered likely to be a technical artifact of the sequencing pipeline. A later analysis reported that several top co-occurrence clusters appeared linked to parvovirus B19, influenza, CMV and Epstein-Barr virus. A few of the identified cytomegalovirus-associated TCR beta chains were confirmed in vitro to be specific for cytomegalovirus antigens. Strong co-occurrence of HLA alleles, especially DR and DQ, made assigning TCR associations to individual alleles difficult. The study listed 150 to 200 TCR beta chains as associated with cytomegalovirus. A later genetic analysis associated a missense DCLRE1C variant with V-gene and J-gene trimming of TCR beta chains, and an independent cohort replicated the association. According to a later analysis, most CMV-associated TCR beta chains appeared to be HLA-restricted, and the HLA associations seemed to be driven largely by CMV exposure. In both the original and validation cohorts, the classifier was reported to diagnose cytomegalovirus status with high specificity and sensitivity. Because some donors lacked HLA typing at each locus, the association tests relied only on the typed subset. According to the authors, the approach could potentially be generalized to other disease states and immunological phenotypes. The cohort was sequenced for TCR beta chains only, and without alpha or paired-chain data the features that could be detected were limited. A further reported finding was that TCR beta sequences accurately predicted the HLA-A and HLA-B alleles for most subjects in the first cohort. Sequencing depth was assumed to be roughly uniform across donors in the presence/absence analyses, though that assumption may not hold. Because counts were too low, some 16 rarely observed V segments, including chromosome 9 orphons, were excluded from the earlier analysis of roughly 580 of the donors. Immune exposure information for the cohort was limited to CMV serostatus. An earlier analysis of 587 of the donors showed that most TCR beta V segments appeared in productive rearrangements either about 87% or about 30% of the time, which broadly matched IMGT annotations. Some IMGT-functional V segments, including TRBV6-2 and TRBV6-3, could not be told apart with the 87-base-pair reads, so those segments were excluded. Most TCR sequences were observed very rarely across donors, whereas some public TCRs were present in many individuals.

A note on this clone: There is no known antigen for this receptor. No base-level quality is on record; no much larger clone is a single base apart.

The cohort comprised under 700 healthy bone marrow donors. Cohort members were all nominally healthy when sampled, although unrecorded immune exposures were likely present. The donor tested CMV seropositive and was one of the 289 seropositive cohort members. Every donor gave a peripheral blood sample, and the peripheral blood mononuclear cells from that sample were used for TCR beta sequencing. Genomic DNA extraction from the blood cell samples was performed with the Qiagen DNeasy Blood Extraction Kit. Library prep was done by the immunoSEQ multiplex PCR assay. For the multiplex PCR, a mixture combining 60 forward primers for TCR Vbeta segments and 13 reverse primers for TCR Jbeta segments was used. The CDR3 region of rearranged TCR beta genes was amplified from genomic DNA with a multiplex PCR assay. On the Illumina HiSeq System, the amplified TCR beta libraries were sequenced as 87-base-pair reads. The authors processed their data as follows. Across the 600 to 700 repertoires, a later analysis counted approximately 83 million unique TCR beta chains, 8.5 million to 12 million of which were shared by at least two donors. To remove PCR and sequencing errors, raw reads were error-corrected and collapsed into unique sequences using a nearest-neighbor algorithm that merged closely related sequences. Alignment of CDR3 sequences to IMGT reference sequences was used to assign V, D and J gene segments. For a sequence to be retained, a match of at least six nucleotides to both a V gene segment and a J gene segment was required. Rearrangements were classified as productive when the CDR3 lacked stop codons and remained in frame with V and J, and all other rearrangements were classified as non-productive. CDR3 was defined according to IMGT convention as the region running from the second conserved V-encoded cysteine to the conserved J-encoded phenylalanine. Sequences without an unambiguous match to a single V gene segment were excluded from the earlier analysis of approximately 560 of the donors. In an earlier analysis of around 590 of the donors, a V segment was called functional when productive rearrangements were above 56.7%, and segregating when the standard deviation between donors exceeded 5%. A statistical classification framework was built for diagnosing cytomegalovirus status from the catalog of TCR beta chain sequences. In a later analysis, V and J genes were assigned by comparing TCR nucleotide sequences against IMGT/GENE-DB human TR gene sequences. The TCRdist pipeline was used in a later analysis to assign CDR3 sequences and most-parsimonious VDJ recombination scenarios. In a later analysis, every TCR beta chain was defined by the combination of its CDR3 amino acid sequence and its V-gene family, and reads without a unique V-gene family were dropped. To address suspected cross-contamination and a sequencing artifact, a later analysis removed approximately 600 highly shared, low-generation-probability nucleotide sequences. In a later analysis, a clonal expansion index was calculated for each public chain from normalized within-repertoire ranks of inferred template counts. A later analysis computed generation probabilities with a VDJ recombination model fitted to out-of-frame rearrangements, and checked the results against IGoR. A later analysis scored TCR-TCR, TCR-HLA and TCR-CMV co-occurrence with hypergeometric tests, applying a repertoire-size bias correction to TCR pairs. To estimate false discovery rates, a later analysis permuted the HLA or CMV assignments 20 times. A later analysis grouped co-occurring TCRs with DBSCAN, adding TCRdist sequence similarity when clustering within HLA-allele-positive subsets. Co-occurrence clustering excluded repertoires with fewer than 30,000 or more than 120,000 public chains, plus five with anomalous nucleotide sharing. In TCRdb, the immuneACCESS table is reduced to in-frame sequences with V and J assigned. These tables do not hold every clone; where another copy was compared, an unresolved V gene accounts for under half, and the others remain unexplained. V and J calls and clone size are given by that table; D and trimming were obtained from the DNA. The sample data list around 88,000 clones, and around four fifths of these were observed just once. The ten biggest clones cover approximately 7% of the sample.

The germline V gene encodes CDR1 SGHTA and CDR2 FQGTGA. The CDR3 contains 13 residues, cysteine and phenylalanine counted. Only the CDR3 part of the read is kept: 39 bases, read in frame from the first base. Trimming takes 5 bases from V and 11 bases from J, and the germline ends sit 18 bases apart. The clonotype originates from a man aged 50-59 years in good health and CMV-seropositive. The chain employs TRBV7-3 and TRBJ1-2; TRBD1 is a possible D gene, resting on 6 matching bases. The sequenced sample was PBMCs. The nucleotide sequence reads as follows: TGTGCCAGCAGCCCCGATGGACAGTCCCAATACACCTTC. This yields the protein CASSPDGQSQYTF.